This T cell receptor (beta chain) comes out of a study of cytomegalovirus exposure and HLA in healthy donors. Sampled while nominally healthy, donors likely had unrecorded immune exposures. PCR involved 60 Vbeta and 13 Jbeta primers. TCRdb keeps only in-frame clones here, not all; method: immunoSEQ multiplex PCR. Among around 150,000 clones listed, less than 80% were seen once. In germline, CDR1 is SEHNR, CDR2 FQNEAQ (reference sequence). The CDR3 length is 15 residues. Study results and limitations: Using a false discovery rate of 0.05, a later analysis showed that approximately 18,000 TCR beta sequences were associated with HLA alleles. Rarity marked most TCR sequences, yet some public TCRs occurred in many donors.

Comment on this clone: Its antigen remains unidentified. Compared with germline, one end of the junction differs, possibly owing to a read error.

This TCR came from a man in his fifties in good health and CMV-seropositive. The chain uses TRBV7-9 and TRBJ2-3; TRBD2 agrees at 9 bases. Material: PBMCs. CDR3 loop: CATSYAGGRGGTQYF. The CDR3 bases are TGTGCCACCAGCTACGCGGGAGGGCGTGGGGGTACGCAGTATTTT.